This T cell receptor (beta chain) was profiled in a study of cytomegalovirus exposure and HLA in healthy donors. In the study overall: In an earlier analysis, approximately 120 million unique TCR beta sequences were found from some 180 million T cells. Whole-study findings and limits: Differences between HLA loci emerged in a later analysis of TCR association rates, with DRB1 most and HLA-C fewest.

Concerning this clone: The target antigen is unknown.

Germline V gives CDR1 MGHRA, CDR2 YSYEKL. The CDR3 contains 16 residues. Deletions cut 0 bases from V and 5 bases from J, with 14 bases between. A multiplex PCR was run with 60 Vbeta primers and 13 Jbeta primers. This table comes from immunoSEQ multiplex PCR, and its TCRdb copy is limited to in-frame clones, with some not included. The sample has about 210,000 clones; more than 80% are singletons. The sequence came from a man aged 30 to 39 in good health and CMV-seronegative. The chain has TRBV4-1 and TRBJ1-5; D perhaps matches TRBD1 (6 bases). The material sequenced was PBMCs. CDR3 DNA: TGCGCCAGCAGCCAAGATCAACGGGGGGCATATCAGCCCCAGCATTTT. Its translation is CASSQDQRGAYQPQHF.